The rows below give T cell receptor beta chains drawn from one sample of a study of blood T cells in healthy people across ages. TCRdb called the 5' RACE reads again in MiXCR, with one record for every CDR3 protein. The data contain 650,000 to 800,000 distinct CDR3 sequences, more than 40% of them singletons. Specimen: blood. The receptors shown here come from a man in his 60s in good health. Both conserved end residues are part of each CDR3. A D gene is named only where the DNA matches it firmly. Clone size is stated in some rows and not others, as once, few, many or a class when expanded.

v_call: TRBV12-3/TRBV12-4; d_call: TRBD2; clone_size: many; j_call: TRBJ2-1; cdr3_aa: CASSGFSGGEQFF; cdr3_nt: TGTGCCAGCAGCGGATTTAGCGGGGGTGAGCAGTTCTTC
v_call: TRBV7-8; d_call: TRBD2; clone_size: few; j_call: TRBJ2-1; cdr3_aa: CASSLRGSGGPYNEQFF; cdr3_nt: TGTGCCAGCAGCCTCAGGGGTTCGGGGGGGCCCTACAATGAGCAGTTCTTC
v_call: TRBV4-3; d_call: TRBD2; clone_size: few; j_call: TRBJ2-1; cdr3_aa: CASSRETRAGGAQFF; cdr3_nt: TGCGCCAGCAGCCGAGAAACAAGAGCGGGGGGGGCGCAGTTCTTC
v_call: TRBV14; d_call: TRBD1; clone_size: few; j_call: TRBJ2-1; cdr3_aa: CASSHPGQGVWRRFF; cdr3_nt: TGTGCCAGCAGCCATCCGGGACAGGGGGTTTGGAGGCGGTTCTTC
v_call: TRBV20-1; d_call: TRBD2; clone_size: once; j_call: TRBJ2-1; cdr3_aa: CSAVGLAGGTSYNEQFF; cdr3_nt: TGCAGTGCTGTAGGACTAGCGGGGGGGACCTCCTACAATGAGCAGTTCTTC
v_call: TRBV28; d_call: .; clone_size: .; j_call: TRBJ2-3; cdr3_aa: CASRPNPGKPSTDTQYF; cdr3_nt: TGTGCCAGCAGGCCCAATCCAGGGAAACCTAGCACAGATACGCAGTATTTT
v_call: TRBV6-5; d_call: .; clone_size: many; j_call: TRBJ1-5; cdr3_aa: CASSYDRYQPQHF; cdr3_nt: TGTGCCAGCAGTTACGACCGCTATCAGCCCCAGCATTTT
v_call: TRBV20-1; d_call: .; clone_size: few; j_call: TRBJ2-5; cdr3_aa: CSAPENGYEETQYF; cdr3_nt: TGCAGTGCTCCAGAAAACGGGTATGAGGAGACCCAGTACTTC
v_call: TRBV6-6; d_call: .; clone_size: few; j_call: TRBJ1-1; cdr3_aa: CASSYSTDAPEAFF; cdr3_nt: TGTGCCAGCAGTTACTCCACGGACGCACCTGAAGCTTTCTTT
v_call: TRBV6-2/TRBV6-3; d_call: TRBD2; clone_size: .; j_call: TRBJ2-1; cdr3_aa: CASSYRLGTSGGASYNEQFF; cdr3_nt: TGTGCCAGCAGTTATAGATTGGGCACTAGCGGGGGGGCTTCCTACAATGAGCAGTTCTTC
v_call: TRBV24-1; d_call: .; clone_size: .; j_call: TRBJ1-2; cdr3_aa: CATSDSLGYGYTF; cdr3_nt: TGTGCCACCAGTGATTCCCTAGGCTATGGCTACACCTTC
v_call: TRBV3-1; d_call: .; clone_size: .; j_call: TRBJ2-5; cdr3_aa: CASSQGVGRETQYF; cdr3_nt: TGTGCCAGCAGCCAAGGGGTAGGGCGTGAGACCCAGTACTTC
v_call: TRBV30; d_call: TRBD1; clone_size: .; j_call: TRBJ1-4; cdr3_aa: CAWSFLTGGAGSNEKLFF; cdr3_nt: TGTGCCTGGAGTTTCTTGACAGGGGGCGCGGGATCTAATGAAAAACTGTTTTTT
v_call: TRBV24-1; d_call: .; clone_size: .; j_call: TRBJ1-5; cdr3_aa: CATSDGPGNQPQHF; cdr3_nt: TGTGCCACCAGTGATGGACCGGGAAATCAGCCCCAGCATTTT
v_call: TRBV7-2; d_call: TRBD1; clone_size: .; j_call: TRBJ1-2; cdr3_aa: CASSGGTGGPGHYGYTF; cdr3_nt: TGTGCCAGCAGCGGGGGGACAGGGGGCCCTGGGCACTATGGCTACACCTTC
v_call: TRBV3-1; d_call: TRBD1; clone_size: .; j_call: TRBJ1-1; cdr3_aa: CASSQVGTGPSEAFF; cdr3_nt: TGTGCCAGCAGCCAGGTGGGGACAGGGCCAAGTGAAGCTTTCTTT
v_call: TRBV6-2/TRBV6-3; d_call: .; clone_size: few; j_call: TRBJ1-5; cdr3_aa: CASSLNTNQPQHF; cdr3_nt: TGTGCCAGCAGCCTTAACACCAATCAGCCCCAGCATTTT
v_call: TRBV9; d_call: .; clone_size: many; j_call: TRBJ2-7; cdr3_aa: CASSPTGAYEQYF; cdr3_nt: TGTGCCAGCAGCCCAACAGGAGCCTACGAGCAGTACTTC
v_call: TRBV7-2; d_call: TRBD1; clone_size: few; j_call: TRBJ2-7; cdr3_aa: CASSLGSAGGYEQYF; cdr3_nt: TGTGCCAGCAGCTTAGGTTCGGCAGGGGGATACGAGCAGTACTTC
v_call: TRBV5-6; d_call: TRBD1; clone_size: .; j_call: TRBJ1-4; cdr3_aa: CASSLAGQGDEKLFF; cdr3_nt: TGTGCCAGCAGCTTGGCCGGGCAGGGGGATGAAAAACTGTTTTTT
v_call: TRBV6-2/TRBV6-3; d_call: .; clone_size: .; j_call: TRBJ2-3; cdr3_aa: CASSLGLTNTETQYF; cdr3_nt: TGTGCCAGCAGCCTGGGACTGACTAACACAGAGACGCAGTATTTT
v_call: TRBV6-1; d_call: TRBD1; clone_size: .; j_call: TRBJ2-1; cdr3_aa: CASSRAGGAGSYNEQFF; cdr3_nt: TGTGCCAGCAGTAGGGCAGGGGGCGCCGGCTCCTACAATGAGCAGTTCTTC
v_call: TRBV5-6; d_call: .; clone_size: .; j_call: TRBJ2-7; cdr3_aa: CASSLWQPSYNEQYF; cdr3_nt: TGTGCCAGCAGCTTGTGGCAGCCCTCCTACAATGAGCAGTACTTC
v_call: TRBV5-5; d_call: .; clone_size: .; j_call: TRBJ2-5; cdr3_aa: CASSPGRGDKVETQYF; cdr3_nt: TGTGCCAGCAGCCCAGGACGCGGGGACAAGGTGGAGACCCAGTACTTC
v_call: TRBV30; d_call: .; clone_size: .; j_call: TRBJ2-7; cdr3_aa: CAWTADSYEQYF; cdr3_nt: TGTGCCTGGACGGCTGACTCCTACGAGCAGTACTTC
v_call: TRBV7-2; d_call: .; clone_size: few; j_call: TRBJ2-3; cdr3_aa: CASILGQITDTQYF; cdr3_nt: TGTGCCAGCATCCTAGGACAGATCACAGATACGCAGTATTTT
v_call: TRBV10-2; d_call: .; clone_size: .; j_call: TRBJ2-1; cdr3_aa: CASSLAVVVYEQFF; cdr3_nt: TGCGCCAGCAGTTTGGCAGTAGTCGTCTATGAGCAGTTCTTC
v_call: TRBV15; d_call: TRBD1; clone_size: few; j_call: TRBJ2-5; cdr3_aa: CATSRPRTGGFQETQYF; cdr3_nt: TGTGCCACCAGCAGACCCCGGACAGGGGGTTTCCAAGAGACCCAGTACTTC
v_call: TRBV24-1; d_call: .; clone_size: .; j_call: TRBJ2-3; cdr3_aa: CATMGQGSTDTQYF; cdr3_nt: TGTGCCACCATGGGGCAGGGATCCACAGATACGCAGTATTTT
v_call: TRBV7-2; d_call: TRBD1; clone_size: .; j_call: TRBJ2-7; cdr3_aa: CASSLGPGTGGAYEQYF; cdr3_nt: TGTGCCAGCAGCTTAGGACCTGGGACAGGGGGCGCGTACGAGCAGTACTTC
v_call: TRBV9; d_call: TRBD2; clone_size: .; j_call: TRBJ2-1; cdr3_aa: CASSVDPGRGSYNEQFF; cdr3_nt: TGTGCCAGCAGCGTAGATCCGGGGAGGGGCTCCTACAATGAGCAGTTCTTC
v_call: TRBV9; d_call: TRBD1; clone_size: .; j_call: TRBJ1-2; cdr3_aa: CASSADRGFGYTF; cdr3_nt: TGTGCCAGCAGCGCAGACAGGGGGTTTGGCTACACCTTC